This T cell receptor (beta chain) emerged from a study of blood T cell repertoires in COVID-19. Study-wide context: The study drew acute and convalescent COVID-19 samples from the United States, Italy and Spain. From T cells, B-cell-depleted T cells, or PBMCs came the material, which was cDNA or gDNA.

V dropped 2 bases and J dropped 3 bases, with 7 bases sitting between them. The CDR3 contains 13 residues. The germline V gene has CDR1 PRHDT and CDR2 FYEKMQ (reference sequence). In the authors' methods: Reference gene primer amplification in the assay estimated nucleated cell counts. Assay: immunoSEQ multiplex PCR; the TCRdb copy retains only in-frame clones and omits some. V and J calls and clone size follow that table, whereas D and trimming were derived from the DNA. This table holds 84,000 or so clones, around four fifths found once. The rearrangement joins TRBV13 to TRBJ1-1; tentative D call: TRBD1 (5 bases). This clonotype originated in a man older than 75 with active or convalescent COVID-19. Sequenced sample: peripheral blood. CDR3 in amino acids: CASSLRGDTEAFF. The DNA of the CDR3 is TGTGCCAGCAGCTTACGGGGGGACACTGAAGCTTTCTTT.